This record concerns one T cell receptor beta chain sequence. Its antigen target is currently unknown. No clone much larger than this one lies a single base away; base qualities are absent. The data were obtained in a study of shared clonotypes between healthy human individuals (dated by TCRdb to about 2020). A note on the overall study: Two women and a few men aged 18 to 49 years were included in the cohort. For each donor, three plates each were used for CD4 naive and CD4 memory, two plates were used for CD8 naive, and one plate was used for CD8 memory. To estimate repertoire size and how much clonotype sharing occurs between individuals, the study deeply sequenced the blood TCR repertoires of roughly 5 healthy adults. To increase sequencing depth and limit assay-specific biases, TCR repertoire library preparation and sequencing were carried out by different laboratories using diverse techniques. Each donor's leukapheresis produced roughly between roughly 0.85 and 9.5 billion PBMCs. The paper's findings and limits, for the study overall: Estimated clonotype richness was generally larger for naive than for memory subsets. Pairwise subsampling indicated that sequencing depth was expected to affect the degree of clonotype sharing among donors. Sampling was restricted to blood, and TCR repertoires in tissues likely differ from the TCR repertoires found in blood. When several donors were compared, the shared fraction of clonotypes was about 5.4% for naive CD4, roughly 3.4% for naive CD8, 2.3% for memory CD4, and 0.35% to 0.4% for memory CD8. The small number of donors limited the genetic and exposure-history diversity represented. Incomplete sequencing was indicated by rarefaction of sorted-subset datasets, despite the large sequencing depth. Higher generation probabilities were observed for clonotypes shared by all four sorted-subset donors than for non-shared clonotypes.

Using the deep immunoSEQ assay, multiplex PCR amplified TCR CDR3 regions from genomic DNA. Extracted genomic DNA from each cell subset was distributed evenly across all wells of several immunoSEQ 96-well plates, and each plate was treated as a replicate. For sorted subsets, 150 to 200 ng genomic DNA, equal to about 30,000 T cell genomes, was loaded into each replicate PCR. The purified libraries were quantified using a Qubit 3.0 fluorometer, sized with a Bioanalyzer 2100, and then quantified again using the KAPA Library Quantification kit. Every immunoSEQ 96-well plate was sequenced on a separate single-read 150-cycle Illumina NextSeq 550 flow cell. Turning to the authors' computational methods: Because the immunoSEQ output held only junctional sequences and lacked quality scores, the filtering could not match the filtering applied to full-length reads. Sequences were annotated with PyIR, a Python wrapper for IgBLAST v1.9, and V/J genes and CDR3 were assigned using IMGT germline references. Reads were removed for weak V/J assignments (E-value above 1e-6), missing CDR3, stop codons, out-of-frame junctions, or ambiguous translated residues. V3J clonotypes were defined as sequences sharing the same inferred V gene, J gene, and CDR3 amino acid sequence. Percentage overlap between repertoires was computed as shared unique clonotypes divided by the size of the smaller repertoire. Repertoire richness was assessed with RTK rarefaction, the Chao1 estimator, and Recon v2.1 estimates of unobserved clonotypes. Generation probabilities were computed with OLGA for all TCRbeta clonotypes obtained by the gDNA method from a few donors. In its TCRdb copy, this immuneACCESS table keeps in-frame sequences only and misses some clones. Where compared with another copy, unresolved V genes explain less than half of these, and the others have no known cause. V, J and clone size reflect that table, while D and trimming were determined from the DNA. For this sample there are about 800,000 clones; about 96% appear just once. The top ten constitute under 0.3% of the sample.

The CDR3 spans 14 residues, from the cysteine through the phenylalanine. Kept here is only the CDR3 DNA, which spans 42 bases and is read in frame from base 1. Taken from the germline V gene, the CDR1 and CDR2 loops are MDHEN and SYDVKM. Trimming takes 4 bases off V and 4 bases off J; junction bases not matched to a gene: 1. CD8 naive samples were obtained by positive selection for CCR7 among CD45RO-negative cells, yielding a CD45RA+CCR7+ population from which TemRA cells were excluded. The donors were healthy, HIV-negative adults who had no recently reported acute infections or vaccinations. Every donor was a Caucasian adult living in Nashville, Tennessee, USA. Blood was collected by leukapheresis, and PBMCs were isolated by Ficoll-Histopaque density gradient centrifugation and then cryopreserved in liquid nitrogen vapor phase. Purity and quantity of every magnetically sorted T cell population were checked by analytical flow cytometry. Genomic DNA was isolated from each sorted fraction and quantified by UV absorbance on a Nanodrop 2000c.

This receptor was identified in a man aged 30 to 45 in good health. Rearrangement joined TRBV28 to TRBJ1-5; TRBD1 fits 10 bases in the junction. The sample was naive CD8+ T cells sorted from blood. Explained via the paper, the cell subset or site label denotes: CD45RA+CCR7+. The nucleotide sequence is given as TGTGCCAGCAGTTGGACAGGGGGTAATCAGCCCCAGCATTTT. It specifies CASSWTGGNQPQHF.